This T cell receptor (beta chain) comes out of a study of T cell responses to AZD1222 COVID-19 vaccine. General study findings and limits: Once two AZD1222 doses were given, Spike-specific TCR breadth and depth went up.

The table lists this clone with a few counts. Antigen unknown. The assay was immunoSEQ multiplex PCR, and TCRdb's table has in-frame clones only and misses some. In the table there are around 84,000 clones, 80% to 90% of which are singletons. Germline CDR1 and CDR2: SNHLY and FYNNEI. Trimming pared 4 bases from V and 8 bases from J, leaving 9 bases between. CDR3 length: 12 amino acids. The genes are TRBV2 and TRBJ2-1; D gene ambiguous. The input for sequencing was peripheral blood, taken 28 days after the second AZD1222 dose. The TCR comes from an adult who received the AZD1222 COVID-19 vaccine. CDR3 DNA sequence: TGTGCCAGCAGTGGCGGCTTAGATGAGCAGTTCTTC. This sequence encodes CASSGGLDEQFF.